This TCR beta chain was sequenced for a study of cytomegalovirus exposure and HLA in healthy donors. The V gene lost 2 bases and the J gene lost 5 bases, with 15 bases spanning the gap. The germline CDR1 and CDR2 sequences are SEHNR and FQNEAQ (reference sequence). The CDR3 is 16 residues long. Both 60 Vbeta primers and 13 Jbeta primers went into the PCR. Repertoires were generated with immunoSEQ multiplex PCR, while TCRdb's copy carries only in-frame clones and drops some. The sample contains a few hundred thousand clones, roughly 80% of which appear only once. A remark on this clone: As yet, its antigen is unknown.

Points from the study as a whole: Listed as cytomegalovirus-associated were 150 or so TCR beta chains.

The specimen sequenced was PBMCs. This receptor was identified in a man aged 35-49 years in good health and CMV-seronegative. The genes are TRBV7-9 and TRBJ2-2; D may be TRBD2 (5 bases). The CDR3 region has the DNA TGTGCCAGCAGCTTAACGGCGGGTCAGTTAACCGGGGAGCTGTTTTTT. Its protein is CASSLTAGQLTGELFF.